Listed below are T cell receptor beta chains from one sample, sequenced in a study of shared clonotypes between healthy human individuals. TCRdb's copy holds only in-frame clones and misses some; the assay was immunoSEQ multiplex PCR. This sample has approximately 1,500,000 clones, with around 98% found just once. The specimen was naive CD4+ T cells sorted from blood. Receptors were obtained from a man aged 30 to 39 in good health. CDR3s include the opening cysteine and the closing phenylalanine or tryptophan. A D gene is named only where the DNA matches it firmly. Size is omitted from some rows. Given values are once, few, many or a class for expanded clones.

- - TRBJ2-1 TRBV28 TGTGCCAGCAGTGTACAGAGGGGGGTGGATGAGCAGTTCTTC CASSVQRGVDEQFF
once - TRBJ1-1 TRBV18 TGTGCCAGCTCACCACTCGGGCAGATTGGCGCCCGAGCTTTCTTT CASSPLGQIGARAFF
- TRBD1 TRBJ2-6 TRBV27 TGTGCCAGCCAACAGGGGCCTGGGGCCAACGTCCTGACTTTC CASQQGPGANVLTF
- - TRBJ2-2 TRBV10-3 TGTGCCACCCAGGACAGCGCGAACACCGGGGAGCTGTTTTTT CATQDSANTGELFF
- - TRBJ1-5 TRBV2 TGTGCCAGCAGTGAAAGGAACAGGGTCTCCAATCAGCCCCAGCATTTT CASSERNRVSNQPQHF
once - TRBJ2-7 TRBV18 TGTGCCAGCTCACCCGTTGATACCTCCTACGAGCAGTACTTC CASSPVDTSYEQYF
- TRBD2 TRBJ2-1 TRBV4-2 TGTGCCAGTAGCGATAGCGGGCCAAGCTACAATGAGCAGTTCTTC CASSDSGPSYNEQFF
- TRBD1 TRBJ2-7 TRBV28 TGTGCCAGCACCCGACAGGGTGGCGACTCCTACGAGCAGTACTTC CASTRQGGDSYEQYF
- TRBD2 TRBJ2-7 TRBV19 TGTGCCAGTAGTTTGGGGACTAGCGGGAGGTCTTCAGAGCAGTACTTC CASSLGTSGRSSEQYF
once TRBD2 TRBJ2-3 TRBV7-3 TGTGCCAGCAGTCCCGGGACTAGAAGCACAGATACGCAGTATTTT CASSPGTRSTDTQYF
once - TRBJ2-2 TRBV29-1 TGCAGCGTTGGGGGTTTAGACACCGGGGAGCTGTTTTTT CSVGGLDTGELFF
once TRBD2 TRBJ2-1 TRBV7-9 TGTGCCAGCAGCCTGCGTCGGCTAGCGGGTCACAATGAGCAGTTCTTC CASSLRRLAGHNEQFF
- - TRBJ2-7 TRBV7-6 TGTGCCAGCAGCCTGGGGGCCTTACAGGGCCACGAGCAGTACTTC CASSLGALQGHEQYF
- - TRBJ2-7 TRBV7-9 TGTGCCAGCAGCTTGGGAATGCAACCCTACGAGCAGTACTTC CASSLGMQPYEQYF
- TRBD1 TRBJ2-2 TRBV6-5 TGTGCCAGCCGATTAACAGGGGGGACCGGGGAGCTGTTTTTT CASRLTGGTGELFF
- - TRBJ2-7 TRBV27 TGTGCCAGCAGTTTTGCGGGGATTAGCTCCTACGAGCAGTACTTC CASSFAGISSYEQYF
- TRBD2 TRBJ2-7 TRBV9 TGTGCCAGCAGCACCGGGCCGGGACTAGCGGGAGGACCTACCTACGAGCAGTACTTC CASSTGPGLAGGPTYEQYF
- TRBD2 TRBJ2-2 TRBV7-6 TGTGCCAGCAGCTCACTAGCGGGAGAGGGTAACACCGGGGAGCTGTTTTTT CASSSLAGEGNTGELFF
once - TRBJ2-5 TRBV14 TGTGCCAGCAGCCAAGACTCGGCAGGGCCCCAGTACTTC CASSQDSAGPQYF
- TRBD2 TRBJ2-1 TRBV28 TGTGCCAGCAGCCACGGACTAGCGTCCTACAATGAGCAGTTCTTC CASSHGLASYNEQFF
- - TRBJ2-1 TRBV27 TGTGCCAGCATGGAATGGTTCAGGGGTGATAGCTCCTACAATGAGCAGTTCTTC CASMEWFRGDSSYNEQFF
- TRBD2 TRBJ2-3 TRBV10-2 TGCGCCAGCAGCCCAAGACTAGCGGCGAGCACAGATACGCAGTATTTT CASSPRLAASTDTQYF
- - TRBJ2-1 TRBV6-6 TGTGCCAGCAGTAAGGGACTGCCAACGAACAATGAGCAGTTCTTC CASSKGLPTNNEQFF
- - TRBJ2-5 TRBV18 TGTGCCAGCTCACCACCGAGGGGGGCAGAGACCCAGTACTTC CASSPPRGAETQYF
- TRBD1 TRBJ2-7 TRBV27 TGTGCCAGCAGTCTCAGGACAGGGGTTGTCTACGAGCAGTACTTC CASSLRTGVVYEQYF
- - TRBJ2-3 TRBV5-1 TGCGCCAGCAGCTTGGGGGCAGGGACCAGCACAGATACGCAGTATTTT CASSLGAGTSTDTQYF